The 26 T cell receptor beta chains below come from one sample, sequenced in a study of blood T cell repertoires in COVID-19. Libraries were prepared by immunoSEQ multiplex PCR; TCRdb keeps only in-frame clonotypes and omits some of them. The sample holds roughly 59,000 clones, approximately 82% seen once. The sequenced sample consisted of peripheral blood. The source of these receptors is a man older than 75 with acute or convalescent COVID-19.

This chain joins TRBV30 and TRBJ1-5; a possible D gene is TRBD1 (6 bases). The CDR3 is 15 residues long. CDR1 is GTSNPN, CDR2 SVGIG, per germline (reference sequence). The V and J ends lost 5 bases and 6 bases respectively, with 20 bases between them. Here the CDR3 DNA reads TGTGCCTGGCGAGACCAAGGCAGGGGAAGTCAGCCCCAGCATTTT. Translated: CAWRDQGRGSQPQHF.

The gene calls are TRBV23-1 and TRBJ1-4; the match to TRBD1 covers 7 bases. TRBV23-1 is assigned to the ORF class and has an uncertain function. There are 13 residues in the CDR3. Losses at the gene ends were 7 bases for V and 7 bases for J; bases not matched to a gene: 6. The CDR3 DNA sequence: TGCGCCAGCATAGGGGGCGATGGTGAAAAACTGTTTTTT. The encoded protein is CASIGGDGEKLFF.

The chain joins TRBV27 to TRBJ1-2; TRBD1 agrees at 9 bases. J lost 4 bases, V lost 2 bases, and 8 bases had no gene match. The germline V gene encodes CDR1 MNHEY and CDR2 SMNVEV (reference sequence). The length of the CDR3 is 16 residues. This CDR3 is CASSLRGQGAAYGYTF. The CDR3 coding sequence is TGTGCCAGCAGTTTAAGGGGACAGGGTGCCGCCTATGGCTACACCTTC.

V is TRBV6-6 and J is TRBJ1-4; TRBD1 matches 9 bases. Germline V lookup: CDR1 MNHNY, CDR2 SVGAGI (reference sequence). The CDR3 extends over 14 amino acids. V shed 6 bases and J 8 bases; nucleotides not matched to a gene: 7. The CDR3: CASRRDRVEEKLFF. The CDR3, as DNA: TGTGCCAGCAGACGGGACAGGGTCGAAGAAAAACTGTTTTTT.

CDR3 in amino acids: CASSTGGGTQYF. DNA of the CDR3: TGTGCCAGCAGCACCGGGGGGGGGACCCAGTACTTC. This chain connects TRBV9 to TRBJ2-5, with TRBD2 identical over 8 bases. The germline V gene encodes CDR1 SGDLS and CDR2 YYNGEE. Trimming cost V 4 bases and J 7 bases; bases outside gene matches: 3. There are 12 residues in the CDR3. The variable domain in full, completed from reference TRBV9 and TRBJ2-5, reads DSGVTQTPKHLITATGQRVTLRCSPRSGDLSVYWYQQSLDQGLQFLIQYYNGEERAKGNILERFSAQQFPDLHSELNLSSLELGDSALYFCASSTGGGTQYFGPGTRLLVL.

Only one count was recorded for this clone. V usage is TRBV5-4 and J usage is TRBJ1-6; TRBD1 matches at 7 bases. Per germline, CDR1 SGHNT and CDR2 YYREEE (reference sequence). The V and J ends lost 9 bases and 9 bases, in that order; junction bases with no gene match: 9. The CDR3 covers 13 residues. CDR3 bases: TGTGCCACCAACAGGGGACCGGGTTCACCCCTCCACTTT. It codes for CATNRGPGSPLHF.

The genes are TRBV28 and TRBJ2-7, with D tentatively TRBD1 (5 bases). The CDR3 is 13 amino acids. Germline CDR1 is MDHEN and CDR2 is SYDVKM. With 4 bases removed from V and 5 bases from J, the gap between germline ends came to 12 bases. The CDR3 DNA reads TGTGCCAGCAGTTCGACAGACAAGCACGAGCAGTACTTC. This encodes CASSSTDKHEQYF.

This sequence joins TRBV20-1 and TRBJ1-1; TRBD1 might be the D (5 bases). The CDR3 runs 11 residues. Trimming left V 4 bases short and J 8 bases short, with 11 bases between. CDR1 is DFQATT and CDR2 is SNEGSKA in the germline V gene (reference sequence). The CDR3 sequence: CSATSGSEAFF. The DNA for the CDR3 is TGCAGTGCTACTTCAGGGTCAGAAGCTTTCTTT.

This chain joins TRBV7-6 and TRBJ2-1, with D perhaps matching TRBD2 (6 bases). The CDR3 runs to 13 residues. Trimming left V 3 bases short and J 7 bases short, with 10 bases between. Looked up from germline, CDR1 is SGHVS and CDR2 is FNYEAQ. The chain's CDR3 is CASSFGGRNEQFF. CDR3 nucleotide sequence: TGTGCCAGCAGCTTCGGGGGTAGGAATGAGCAGTTCTTC.

There are a few counts of this clone. The rearrangement links TRBV28 to TRBJ1-1; D is undetermined. The CDR3 length is 17 residues. V shed 6 bases and J shed 4 bases, with 24 bases lying between them. The germline V gene has CDR1 MDHEN and CDR2 SYDVKM. For the CDR3, the DNA is TGTGCCAGCAGCCACCGCCGCCTAAAGAGATCGGGCACTGAAGCTTTCTTT. Translated, it gives CASSHRRLKRSGTEAFF.

V gene TRBV11-2 combines with J gene TRBJ2-1; 14 nucleotides line up with TRBD2. V trimming: 5 bases; J trimming: 2 bases; junction bases outside the gene matches: 5. The CDR3 has 17 residues. Per the germline V gene, CDR1 is SGHAT and CDR2 is FQNNGV. CDR3 sequence: CASSAGTSGSPYNEQFF. CDR3 nucleotides: TGTGCCAGCAGCGCTGGGACTAGCGGGAGTCCCTACAATGAGCAGTTCTTC.

V usage is TRBV7-9 and J usage is TRBJ1-2, with 7 bases that match TRBD1. The CDR3 is 14 amino acids. Trimming at V came to 5 bases and at J to 6 bases, leaving 9 bases not matched to a gene. Germline lookup yields CDR1 SEHNR and CDR2 FQNEAQ (reference sequence). CDR3 sequence (DNA): TGTGCCAGCAGCGCTCACGGGACAGTAAATGGCTACACCTTC. Protein sequence: CASSAHGTVNGYTF.

The V gene is TRBV10-1, the J gene TRBJ2-1; D may be TRBD2 (6 bases). V lost 3 bases and J lost 10, with 13 bases in between. The CDR3 runs 13 residues. Germline loops: CDR1 WNHNN, CDR2 SYGVQD (reference sequence). The CDR3: CASSDFGSGEQFF. CDR3 DNA: TGCGCCAGCAGTGACTTCGGGAGCGGGGAGCAGTTCTTC.

This chain links TRBV30 with TRBJ1-5, with D perhaps matching TRBD1 (6 bases). The CDR3 is 13 residues long. With 2 bases removed from V and 4 bases from J, the gap between germline ends came to 9 bases. Germline V gives CDR1 GTSNPN, CDR2 SVGIG (reference sequence). CDR3 amino acids: CAWSTDRNQPQHF. DNA for the CDR3: TGTGCCTGGAGTACCGACAGGAATCAGCCCCAGCATTTT.

This clone appeared once. The genes are TRBV11-2 and TRBJ2-5; 7 bases are shared with TRBD1. The ends lost 4 bases at V and 3 bases at J; junction bases unmatched: 2. The CDR3 length is 13 residues. CDR1 is SGHAT, CDR2 FQNNGV, per germline. The CDR3 sequence is CASSSDREETQYF. CDR3 DNA: TGTGCCAGCAGCTCCGACAGGGAAGAGACCCAGTACTTC. Complete variable domain (other parts from reference TRBV11-2 and TRBJ2-5): EAGVAQSPRYKIIEKRQSVAFWCNPISGHATLYWYQQILGQGPKLLIQFQNNGVVDDSQLPKDRFSAERLKGVDSTLKIQPAKLEDSAVYLCASSSDREETQYFGPGTRLLVL.

This clone has a single count. The J gene is TRBJ1-2, the V gene TRBV29-1; TRBD1 aligns across 9 bases. Per germline, CDR1 SQVTM and CDR2 ANQGSEA. V shed 6 bases and J 7 bases; nucleotides not matched to a gene: 15. The CDR3 loop spans 15 amino acids. The CDR3 loop reads CSVPRPQTGGFGYTF. The CDR3 nucleotides read TGCAGCGTCCCTCGACCCCAAACAGGGGGCTTTGGCTACACCTTC.

This clone came up a few times. The rearrangement links TRBV19 to TRBJ1-2, with D perhaps TRBD1 (5 bases). The V gene lost 3 bases and the J gene lost 0 bases, with 8 bases spanning the gap. Germline V lookup: CDR1 LNHDA, CDR2 SQIVND (reference sequence). There are 14 residues in the CDR3. The DNA of the CDR3 is TGTGCCAGTAGTATCGGGACTTCTAACTATGGCTACACCTTC. Protein sequence: CASSIGTSNYGYTF.

The V and J genes are TRBV11-2 and TRBJ2-1; 11 bases match TRBD2. V lost 3 bases to trimming and J lost 1 base; unmatched junction nucleotides: 8. The CDR3 consists of 18 residues. The V gene's germline CDR1 is SGHAT and CDR2 FQNNGV. The CDR3 region is CASSFRPGTSGSYNEQFF. Written as DNA, the CDR3 is TGTGCCAGCAGCTTCCGTCCCGGGACTAGCGGATCCTACAATGAGCAGTTCTTC.

This chain uses TRBV7-3 with TRBJ2-1; 7 bases match TRBD2. The V gene's germline CDR1 is SGHTA and CDR2 FQGTGA. CDR3 length: 14 amino acids. Losses at the gene ends were 4 bases for V and 7 bases for J; bases not matched to a gene: 7. The CDR3 region is CASSSAGDWNEQFF. The CDR3 DNA reads TGTGCCAGCAGCTCTGCGGGAGATTGGAATGAGCAGTTCTTC.

V gene TRBV5-1 combines with J gene TRBJ2-5, with 8 nucleotides matching TRBD2. CDR3 length: 16 residues. CDR1 SGHRS and CDR2 YFSETQ come from the germline V gene. The J segment lost 5 bases and the V segment lost 4 bases, leaving 13 bases of the junction unmatched. As DNA, the CDR3 is TGCGCCAGCAGCGGCGGGGGGAAGAAGGGTGTGGAGACCCAGTACTTC. Translated, it gives CASSGGGKKGVETQYF.

The rearrangement uses TRBV6-5 and TRBJ1-2; D perhaps matches TRBD1 (6 bases). This CDR3 contains 13 residues. Germline lookup yields CDR1 MNHEY and CDR2 SVGAGI. With 7 bases removed from V and 6 bases from J, the gap between germline ends came to 15 bases. The CDR3 protein is CASTSTSGDGYTF. The CDR3 DNA is TGTGCCAGCACTTCAACCTCAGGGGATGGCTACACCTTC.

The chain recombines TRBV6-5 with TRBJ2-1, with 8 positions matching TRBD1. With V trimmed by 10 bases and J by 6 bases, 11 bases remained unmatched. The germline V gene has CDR1 MNHEY and CDR2 SVGAGI. The CDR3 consists of 14 residues. CDR3 nucleotides: TGTGCCACCGGACGACAGGGGAGACCCAATGAGCAGTTCTTC. It yields the protein CATGRQGRPNEQFF.

This chain uses TRBV5-1 with TRBJ2-2; possible D gene TRBD2, 5 bases. V lost 4 bases and J lost 5, with 15 bases in between. Germline-derived CDR1 and CDR2 are SGHRS and YFSETQ. This CDR3 is 15 amino acids long. The CDR3 DNA follows: TGCGCCAGCAGCCTACTCTCATCGGGGACCGGGGAGCTGTTTTTT. This codes for CASSLLSSGTGELFF.

The sample holds one count of this clone. The V call is TRBV29-1, the J call TRBJ1-2; no clear D gene. The CDR3 contains 12 residues. Trimming removed 5 bases from V and 3 bases from J, with 10 bases in between. The germline gives CDR1 SQVTM, CDR2 ANQGSEA. CDR3 bases: TGCAGCGTTTCCCCGGGTGACTATGGCTACACCTTC. Translation: CSVSPGDYGYTF.

The gene calls are TRBV19 and TRBJ1-5, with 8 bases identical to TRBD1. The CDR3 length is 16 residues. Per the germline V gene, CDR1 is LNHDA and CDR2 is SQIVND (reference sequence). The junction had 11 bases not matched to a gene; V was cut back by 4 bases and J by 6 bases. CDR3 nucleotides: TGTGCCAGTAGTACGACCTGGGACAGGCAAGGTCAGCCCCAGCATTTT. Translating gives CASSTTWDRQGQPQHF.

This clone was recorded only once. This chain uses TRBV5-4 with TRBJ2-3; TRBD1 aligns across 12 bases. The CDR3 length is 16 residues. J was trimmed by 3 bases and V by 4 bases; bases with no gene match: 6. Germline CDR1 reads SGHNT; CDR2 reads YYREEE (reference sequence). DNA of the CDR3: TGTGCCAGCAGCGCGCGGGACAGGGGGCATACAGATACGCAGTATTTT. Protein sequence: CASSARDRGHTDTQYF.